This T cell receptor (beta chain) originates from a study of OX40 agonist ivuxolimab in advanced cancers. Profiled with immunoSEQ multiplex PCR; TCRdb holds only in-frame clones, not every one. The table records 40,000 to 60,000 clones, approximately 79% of them present only once. This CDR3 is 14 amino acids long. The ends lost 5 bases at V and 4 bases at J; junction bases unmatched: 7. Germline V gives CDR1 SSHAT, CDR2 FNYEAQ (reference sequence). The chain employs TRBV7-7 and TRBJ2-5, with TRBD1 matching over 7 bases. Sample: CD4+ or CD8+ T cells sorted from blood, taken in a trial of the OX40 agonist ivuxolimab. The clonotype comes from an adult with an advanced solid tumor such as melanoma, head and neck, liver or kidney cancer. CDR3 DNA sequence: TGTGCCAGCAGCCAAACCGGGACAGCAGAGACCCAGTACTTC. Translating it yields CASSQTGTAETQYF.